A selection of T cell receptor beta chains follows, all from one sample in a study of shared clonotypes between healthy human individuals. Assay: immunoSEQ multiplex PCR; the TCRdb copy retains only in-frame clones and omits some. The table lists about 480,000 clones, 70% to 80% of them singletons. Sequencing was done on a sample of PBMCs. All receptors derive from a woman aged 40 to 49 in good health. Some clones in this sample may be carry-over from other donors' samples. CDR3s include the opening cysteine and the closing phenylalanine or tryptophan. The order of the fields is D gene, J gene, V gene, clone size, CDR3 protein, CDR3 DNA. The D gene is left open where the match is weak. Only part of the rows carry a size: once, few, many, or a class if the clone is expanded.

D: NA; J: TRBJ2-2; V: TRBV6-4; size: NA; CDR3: CASSSEGGTNTGELFF; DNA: TGTGCCAGCAGCTCCGAGGGGGGGACGAACACCGGGGAGCTGTTTTTT
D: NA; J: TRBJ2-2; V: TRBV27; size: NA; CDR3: CASSSGVPINTGELFF; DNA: TGTGCCAGCAGTTCCGGGGTCCCCATTAACACCGGGGAGCTGTTTTTT
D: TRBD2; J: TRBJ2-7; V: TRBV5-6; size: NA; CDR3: CASSLFSREYEQYF; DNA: TGTGCCAGCAGCCTCTTCTCGCGGGAGTACGAGCAGTACTTC
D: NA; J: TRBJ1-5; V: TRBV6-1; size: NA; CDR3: CASTTVYSNQPQHF; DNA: TGTGCCAGCACCACAGTTTATAGCAATCAGCCCCAGCATTTT
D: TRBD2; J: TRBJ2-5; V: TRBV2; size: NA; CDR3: CASSEVTGGEETQYF; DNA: TGTGCCAGCAGTGAAGTAACTGGGGGGGAGGAGACCCAGTACTTC
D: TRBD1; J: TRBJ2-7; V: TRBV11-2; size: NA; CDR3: CASSAAGTGPYEQYF; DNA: TGTGCCAGCAGCGCGGCGGGGACAGGCCCCTACGAGCAGTACTTC
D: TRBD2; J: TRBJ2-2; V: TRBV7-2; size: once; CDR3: CASSLPGLAGNTGELFF; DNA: TGTGCCAGCAGCTTACCCGGACTAGCGGGGAACACCGGGGAGCTGTTTTTT
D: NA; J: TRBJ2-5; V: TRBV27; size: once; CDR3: CASSPSTARGTQYF; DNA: TGTGCCAGCAGTCCCTCGACAGCCCGGGGGACCCAGTACTTC
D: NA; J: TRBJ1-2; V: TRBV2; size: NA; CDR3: CASSVGYGYTF; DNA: TGTGCCAGCAGTGTAGGGTATGGCTACACCTTC
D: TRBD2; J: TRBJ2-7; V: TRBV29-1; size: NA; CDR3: CSVERGTSGSYEQYF; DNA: TGCAGCGTTGAAAGGGGGACTAGCGGTTCCTACGAGCAGTACTTC
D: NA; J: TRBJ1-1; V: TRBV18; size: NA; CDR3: CASSPLGHRVNTEAFF; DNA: TGTGCCAGCTCACCACTTGGTCACAGGGTGAACACTGAAGCTTTCTTT
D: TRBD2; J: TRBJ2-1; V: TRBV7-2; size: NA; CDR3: CASRMAGGYNEQFF; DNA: TGTGCCAGCAGGATGGCGGGAGGGTACAATGAGCAGTTCTTC
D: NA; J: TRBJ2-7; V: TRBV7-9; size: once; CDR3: CASSYGLGGSSYEQYF; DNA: TGTGCCAGCAGCTATGGGTTGGGGGGTAGCTCCTACGAGCAGTACTTC
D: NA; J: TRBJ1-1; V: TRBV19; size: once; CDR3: CASRPTGEQNTEAFF; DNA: TGTGCCAGTAGGCCGACGGGGGAGCAGAACACTGAAGCTTTCTTT
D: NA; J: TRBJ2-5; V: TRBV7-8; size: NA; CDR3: CASSFNRQETQYF; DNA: TGTGCCAGCAGCTTCAACAGACAAGAGACCCAGTACTTC
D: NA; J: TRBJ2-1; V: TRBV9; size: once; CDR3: CASSVGDAMQFF; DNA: TGTGCCAGCAGTGTTGGGGACGCAATGCAGTTCTTC
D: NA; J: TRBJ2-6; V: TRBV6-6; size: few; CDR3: CATFSGANVLTF; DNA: TGTGCCACCTTTTCCGGGGCCAACGTCCTGACTTTC
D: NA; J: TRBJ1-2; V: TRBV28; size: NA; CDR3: CASSLENTYNYGYTF; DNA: TGTGCCAGCAGTTTGGAAAACACTTATAACTATGGCTACACCTTC
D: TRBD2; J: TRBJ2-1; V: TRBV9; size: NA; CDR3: CASSVTIAGESYNEQFF; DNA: TGTGCCAGCAGCGTAACGATAGCGGGAGAATCCTACAATGAGCAGTTCTTC
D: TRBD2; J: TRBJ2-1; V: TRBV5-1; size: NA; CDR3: CASSLARTSGQYNEQFF; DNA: TGCGCCAGCAGCTTGGCCAGGACTAGCGGGCAGTACAATGAGCAGTTCTTC
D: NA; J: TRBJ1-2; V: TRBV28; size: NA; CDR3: CASSLVGNGYTF; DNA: TGTGCCAGCAGTTTGGTTGGGAATGGCTACACCTTC
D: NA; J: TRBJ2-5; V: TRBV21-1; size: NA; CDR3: CASSPRDIQETQYF; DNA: TGTGCCAGCAGCCCTCGGGACATTCAAGAGACCCAGTACTTC
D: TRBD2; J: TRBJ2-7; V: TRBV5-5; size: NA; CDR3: CASSLAGLAGGGYF; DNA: TGTGCCAGCAGCTTGGCGGGACTAGCGGGAGGAGGGTACTTC
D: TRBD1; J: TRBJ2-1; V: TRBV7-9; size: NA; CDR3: CASSPRGQGSNEQFF; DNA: TGTGCCAGCAGCCCAAGGGGACAGGGTTCGAATGAGCAGTTCTTC
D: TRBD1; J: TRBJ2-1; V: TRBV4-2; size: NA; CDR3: CASSQDPRGTGFYNEQFF; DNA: TGTGCCAGCAGCCAAGACCCGCGAGGGACAGGGTTCTACAATGAGCAGTTCTTC
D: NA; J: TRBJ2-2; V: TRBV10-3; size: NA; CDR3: CAISHGGELFF; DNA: TGTGCCATCAGTCACGGGGGGGAGCTGTTTTTT
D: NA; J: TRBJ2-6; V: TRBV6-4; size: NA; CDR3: CASSAQGSNVLTF; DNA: TGTGCCAGCAGTGCACAGGGCTCCAACGTCCTGACTTTC
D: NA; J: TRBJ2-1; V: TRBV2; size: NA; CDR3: CASNRDPLSHEQFF; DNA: TGTGCCAGTAATCGGGACCCCCTAAGCCATGAGCAGTTCTTC
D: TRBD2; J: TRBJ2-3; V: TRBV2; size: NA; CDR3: CAGKPGLVADTQYF; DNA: TGTGCCGGTAAACCGGGACTAGTGGCAGATACGCAGTATTTT
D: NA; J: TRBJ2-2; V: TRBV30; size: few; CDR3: CAWSVLDMRGELFF; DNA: TGTGCCTGGAGTGTACTGGACATGCGCGGGGAGCTGTTTTTT
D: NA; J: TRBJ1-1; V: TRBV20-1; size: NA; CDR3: CSASTDTEAFF; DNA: TGCAGTGCTTCTACAGACACTGAAGCTTTCTTT
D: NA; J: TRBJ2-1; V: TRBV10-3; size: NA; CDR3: CAIGGARRDTNEQFF; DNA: TGTGCCATCGGGGGAGCCCGACGTGATACCAATGAGCAGTTCTTC
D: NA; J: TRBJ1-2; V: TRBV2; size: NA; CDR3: CASSDHSYGYTF; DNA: TGTGCCAGCAGCGACCATTCTTATGGCTACACCTTC
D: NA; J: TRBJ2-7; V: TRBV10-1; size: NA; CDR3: CASSERFPGGEYEQYF; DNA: TGCGCCAGCAGTGAGCGGTTCCCAGGGGGGGAGTACGAGCAGTACTTC
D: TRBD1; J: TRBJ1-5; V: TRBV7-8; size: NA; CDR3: CASSPRDRASNQPQHF; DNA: TGTGCCAGCAGCCCCCGGGACAGGGCGAGCAATCAGCCCCAGCATTTT
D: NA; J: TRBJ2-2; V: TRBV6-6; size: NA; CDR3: CASSYSRTGELFF; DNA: TGTGCCAGCAGTTACTCCCGAACCGGGGAGCTGTTTTTT
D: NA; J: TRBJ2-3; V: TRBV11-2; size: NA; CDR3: CASSLDWNLYTDTQYF; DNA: TGTGCCAGCAGCTTAGACTGGAATCTATACACAGATACGCAGTATTTT
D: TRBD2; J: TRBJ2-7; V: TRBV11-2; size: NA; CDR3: CASSPGHGLAGYEQYF; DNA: TGTGCCAGCAGCCCGGGCCATGGGCTAGCGGGATACGAGCAGTACTTC
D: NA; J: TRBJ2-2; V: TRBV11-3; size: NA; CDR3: CASSLASTGELFF; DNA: TGTGCCAGCAGCTTAGCAAGTACCGGGGAGCTGTTTTTT
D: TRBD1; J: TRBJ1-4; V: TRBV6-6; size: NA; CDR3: CASSYPGQGNEKLFF; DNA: TGTGCCAGCAGTTATCCGGGACAGGGGAATGAAAAACTGTTTTTT
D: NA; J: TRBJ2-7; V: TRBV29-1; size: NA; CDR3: CSVQSGGYEQYF; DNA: TGCAGCGTACAATCGGGTGGCTACGAGCAGTACTTC
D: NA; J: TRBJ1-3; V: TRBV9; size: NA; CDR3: CASSVEGGPGNTIYF; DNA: TGTGCCAGCAGCGTAGAAGGAGGACCTGGAAACACCATATATTTT
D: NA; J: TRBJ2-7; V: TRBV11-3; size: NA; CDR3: CASSLGGGQNGEQYF; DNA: TGTGCCAGCAGCTTGGGGGGCGGACAGAATGGGGAGCAGTACTTC
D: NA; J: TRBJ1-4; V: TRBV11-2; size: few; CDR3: CASSLDSEGAKLFF; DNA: TGTGCCAGCAGCTTAGATAGTGAGGGAGCAAAACTGTTTTTT
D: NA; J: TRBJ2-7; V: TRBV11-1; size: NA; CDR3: CASSTLTGITYEQYF; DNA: TGTGCCAGCAGCACCTTAACAGGGATTACCTACGAGCAGTACTTC